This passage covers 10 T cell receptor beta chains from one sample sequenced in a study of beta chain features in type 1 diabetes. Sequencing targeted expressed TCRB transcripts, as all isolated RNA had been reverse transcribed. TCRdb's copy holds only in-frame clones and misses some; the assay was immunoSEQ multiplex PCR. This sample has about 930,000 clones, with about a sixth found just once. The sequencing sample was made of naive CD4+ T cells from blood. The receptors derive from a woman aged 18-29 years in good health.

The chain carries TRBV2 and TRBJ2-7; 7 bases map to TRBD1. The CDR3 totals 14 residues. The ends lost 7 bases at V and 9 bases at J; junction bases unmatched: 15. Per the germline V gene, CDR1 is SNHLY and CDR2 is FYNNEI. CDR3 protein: CASINRGPQGLQYF. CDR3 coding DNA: TGTGCCAGCATCAACAGGGGTCCCCAAGGACTGCAGTACTTC.

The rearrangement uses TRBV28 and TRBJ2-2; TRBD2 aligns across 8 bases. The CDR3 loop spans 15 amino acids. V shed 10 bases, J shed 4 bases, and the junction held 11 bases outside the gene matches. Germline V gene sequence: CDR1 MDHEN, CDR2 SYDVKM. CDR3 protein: CATVSGTRFTGELFF. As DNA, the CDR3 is TGTGCCACCGTCTCCGGGACTAGATTCACCGGGGAGCTGTTTTTT.

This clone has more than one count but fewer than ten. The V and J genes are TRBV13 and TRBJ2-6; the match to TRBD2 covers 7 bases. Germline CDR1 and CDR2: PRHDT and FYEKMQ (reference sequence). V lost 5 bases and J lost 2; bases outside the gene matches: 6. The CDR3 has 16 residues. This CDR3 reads CASSPPRGAGANVLTF. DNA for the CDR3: TGTGCCAGCAGCCCCCCCCGGGGGGCTGGGGCCAACGTCCTGACTTTC.

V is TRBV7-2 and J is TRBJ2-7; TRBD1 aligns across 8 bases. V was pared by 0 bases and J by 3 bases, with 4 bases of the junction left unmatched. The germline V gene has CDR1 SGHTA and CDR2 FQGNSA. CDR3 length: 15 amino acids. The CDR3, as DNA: TGTGCCAGCAGCTTAGCCCCGGACAGGGTCTACGAGCAGTACTTC. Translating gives CASSLAPDRVYEQYF.

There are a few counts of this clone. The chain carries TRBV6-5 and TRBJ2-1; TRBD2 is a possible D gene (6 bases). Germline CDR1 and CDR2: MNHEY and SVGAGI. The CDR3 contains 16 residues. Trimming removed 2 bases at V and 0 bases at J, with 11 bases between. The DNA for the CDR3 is TGTGCCAGCAGTTACGGGTTCGGGAGCTCCTACAATGAGCAGTTCTTC. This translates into CASSYGFGSSYNEQFF.

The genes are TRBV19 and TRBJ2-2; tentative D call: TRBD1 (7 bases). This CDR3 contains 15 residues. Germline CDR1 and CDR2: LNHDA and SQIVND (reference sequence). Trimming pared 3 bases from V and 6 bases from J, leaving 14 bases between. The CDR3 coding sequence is TGTGCCAGTAGTATCTCCGACAGGGAGGCCGGGGAGCTGTTTTTT. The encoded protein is CASSISDREAGELFF.

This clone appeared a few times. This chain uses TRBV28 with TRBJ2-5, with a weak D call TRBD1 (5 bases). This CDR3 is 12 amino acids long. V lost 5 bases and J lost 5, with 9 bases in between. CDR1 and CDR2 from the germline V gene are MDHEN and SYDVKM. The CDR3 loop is CASSQGRETQYF. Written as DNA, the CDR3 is TGTGCCAGCAGTCAGGGAAGGGAGACCCAGTACTTC. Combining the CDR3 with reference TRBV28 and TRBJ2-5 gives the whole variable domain DVKVTQSSRYLVKRTGEKVFLECVQDMDHENMFWYRQDPGLGLRLIYFSYDVKMKEKGDIPEGYSVSREKKERFSLILESASTNQTSMYLCASSQGRETQYFGPGTRLLVL.

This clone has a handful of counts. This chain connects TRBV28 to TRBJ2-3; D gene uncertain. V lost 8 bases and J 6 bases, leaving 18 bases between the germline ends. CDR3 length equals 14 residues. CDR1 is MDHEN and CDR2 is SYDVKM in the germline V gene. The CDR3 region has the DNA TGTGCCAGCCCTCCGACGTCGGCACAGGATACGCAGTATTTT. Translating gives CASPPTSAQDTQYF. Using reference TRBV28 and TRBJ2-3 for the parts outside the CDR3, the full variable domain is DVKVTQSSRYLVKRTGEKVFLECVQDMDHENMFWYRQDPGLGLRLIYFSYDVKMKEKGDIPEGYSVSREKKERFSLILESASTNQTSMYLCASPPTSAQDTQYFGPGTRLTVL.

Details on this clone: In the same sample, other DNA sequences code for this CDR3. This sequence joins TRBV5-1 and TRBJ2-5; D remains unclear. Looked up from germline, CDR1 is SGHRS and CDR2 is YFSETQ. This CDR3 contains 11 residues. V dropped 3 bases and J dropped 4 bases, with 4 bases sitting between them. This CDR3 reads CASSSGETQYF. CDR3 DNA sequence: TGCGCCAGCAGCTCAGGAGAGACCCAGTACTTC.

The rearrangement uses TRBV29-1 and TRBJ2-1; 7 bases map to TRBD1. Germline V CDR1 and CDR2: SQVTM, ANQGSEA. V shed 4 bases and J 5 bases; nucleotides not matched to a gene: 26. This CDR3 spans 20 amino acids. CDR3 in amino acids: CSVVLRPRKQGHPLDNEQFF. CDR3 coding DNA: TGCAGCGTTGTTCTTCGCCCCCGGAAACAGGGGCACCCCCTTGACAATGAGCAGTTCTTC.